This T cell receptor (beta chain) derives from a study of beta chain features in type 1 diabetes. Points from the study as a whole: Across all four CD4+ subsets, people with type 1 diabetes showed modestly shorter TCRB CDR3s. Whether HLA type affects TCRB rearrangement stayed undetermined in the present work.

Germline V gene data show CDR1 as SGHTA and CDR2 as FQGNSA. This CDR3 is built from 14 residues. V trimming: 5 bases; J trimming: 4 bases; junction bases outside the gene matches: 5. Reverse transcribing all isolated RNA meant expressed TCRB transcripts were sequenced. Approximately 3.5 million reads per sample on average were obtained from naive, central memory and regulatory T cell samples. TCRdb's table, derived via immunoSEQ multiplex PCR, lists solely in-frame clones and lacks some. Among about 220,000 clones listed, roughly a tenth were seen once. Details on this clone: Its specificity is not known.

This clonotype was sampled from a man in his late teens or twenties in good health. The V and J genes are TRBV7-2 and TRBJ1-2; TRBD1 aligns across 9 bases. Source material: central memory CD4+ T cells from blood. CDR3 residues: CASSADRGSYGYTF. The CDR3, as DNA: TGTGCCAGCAGCGCCGACAGGGGGAGCTATGGCTACACCTTC.